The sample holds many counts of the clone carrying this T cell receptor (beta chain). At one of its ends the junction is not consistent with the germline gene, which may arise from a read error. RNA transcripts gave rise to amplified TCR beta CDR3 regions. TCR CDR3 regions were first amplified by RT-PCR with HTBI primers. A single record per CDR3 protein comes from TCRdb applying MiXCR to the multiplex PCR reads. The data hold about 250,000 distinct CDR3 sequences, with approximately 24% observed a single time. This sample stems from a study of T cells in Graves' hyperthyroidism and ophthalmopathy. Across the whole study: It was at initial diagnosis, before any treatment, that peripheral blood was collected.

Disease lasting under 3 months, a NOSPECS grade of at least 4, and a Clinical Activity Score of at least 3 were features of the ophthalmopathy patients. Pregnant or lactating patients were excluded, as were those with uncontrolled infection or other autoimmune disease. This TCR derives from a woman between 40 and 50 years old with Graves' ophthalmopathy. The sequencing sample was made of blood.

The CDR3 coding sequence is TGCGCCAGCAGCTTGGGAGGGAGCTATGGCTACACCTTC. Translated, it gives CASSLGGSYGYTF. The chain combines TRBV7-9 with TRBJ1-2, with D uncertain. Germline V CDR1 and CDR2: SEHNR, FQNEAQ (reference sequence). The CDR3 spans 13 residues.